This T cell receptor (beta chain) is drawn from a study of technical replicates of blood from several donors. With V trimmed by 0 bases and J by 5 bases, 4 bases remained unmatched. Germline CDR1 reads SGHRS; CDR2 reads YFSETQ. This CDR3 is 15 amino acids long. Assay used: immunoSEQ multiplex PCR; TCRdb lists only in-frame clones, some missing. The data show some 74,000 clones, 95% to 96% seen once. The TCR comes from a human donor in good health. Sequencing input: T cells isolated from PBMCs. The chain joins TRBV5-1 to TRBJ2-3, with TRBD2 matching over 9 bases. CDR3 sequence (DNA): TGCGCCAGCAGCTTGGCTCTAGCGGGATTAGATACGCAGTATTTT. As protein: CASSLALAGLDTQYF.